Below, one TCR beta chain is given with its context. Its specific antigen is unknown. No much larger clone is present one base from it, and per-base qualities are unavailable. The data were taken from a study of T cell responses to AZD1222 COVID-19 vaccine (dated by TCRdb to about 2021). The study in broad terms: AZD1222 recipients with second doses at about 4 weeks or about 12 weeks were pooled, because spike-specific TCR depth and breadth did not differ between schedules. A total of 230 to 250 trial participants underwent TCR sequencing, of whom 207 had received two doses of AZD1222 and some 25 had received two doses of the MenACWY control vaccine. Trial participants were enrolled by age into subgroups of 18-55, 56-69 and 70-plus years, and around 150, 28 and 57 TCR-sequenced participants, respectively, were included in these subgroups.

Overall study results and their limits: Only five to seven AZD1222 recipients were SARS-CoV-2 seropositive at baseline, limiting conclusions about previously exposed vaccinees. After two AZD1222 doses, both the breadth and the depth of spike-specific TCRs were significantly higher than at day 0 and than in MenACWY recipients. Because no day 14 peak-response samples were available, repertoires were characterized only after the peak T cell response. Nearly half of unique spike-specific TCRs reportedly recognized epitopes outside regions mutated in the B.1.351 and B.1.1.7 variants. The vaccine-associated CD4 TCRs covered the entire spike protein, and the dominant responses fell in regions 160-218 and 743-854. In the small 56-69-year group, the increase in depth fell short of significance, most likely because of low power. Participants were mostly white British and included more females than males, and it was suggested by the authors that clonal diversity may have been underestimated.

Read against the paper, the sample's time point label means: baseline before first vaccination. Vaccinee samples were obtained from the UK trials COV001 and COV002, which included a single-blind randomized controlled phase 2/3 trial of AZD1222 (ChAdOx1 nCoV-19) in healthy adults. For TCRbeta chain sequencing, PBMC samples from trial participants were taken at day 0 and at day 28 after the second dose. V is clipped by 5 bases and J by 0 bases, and the sequence between their germline boundaries is 14 bases long. The germline V gene (reference sequence) specifies LNHDA as CDR1 and SQIVND as CDR2. Its CDR3 holds 16 amino acids, cysteine through phenylalanine. The DNA shown is the 48-base CDR3, in frame from base 1. The CDR3 regions of human TCRbeta chains were analyzed by immunosequencing. The authors' pipeline ran thus. Repertoire TCRs were matched against a reference library of SARS-CoV-2-specific TCRs generated with the MIRA antigen-specificity platform. Breadth was defined as the fraction of unique TCRs that were SARS-CoV-2-associated, and depth was defined as the fraction of total T cells that were SARS-CoV-2-associated. Using the MIRA data, each spike-specific TCR was assigned both to the spike region to which the TCR was reactive and to a CD4 or CD8 class. Log10-transformed breadth and depth values were compared by one-way ANOVA with Sidak's multiple comparisons tests. Held by TCRdb, this immuneACCESS table contains in-frame sequences only and omits some clones. Under half of the omission traces to an unresolved V gene where checked; the cause of the rest is unknown. That table supplies the V and J calls and clone size; D and trimming were determined from the DNA. For this sample there are 150,000 or so clones; 90% appear just once. Approximately 20% of the sample comes from the top ten.

The TCR was taken from an adult in good health. Sample: peripheral blood, taken on day 0 of AZD1222 vaccination. The chain joins TRBV19 to TRBJ2-1; possibly the D gene is TRBD1, per 6 matching bases. CDR3 protein: CASSGKGHSSYNEQFF. At the DNA level, the sequence is TGTGCCAGTAGTGGGAAGGGACACAGCTCCTACAATGAGCAGTTCTTC.